The 22 T cell receptor beta chains below all came from one sample that was sequenced in a study of blood T cell repertoires in COVID-19. Profiling relied on immunoSEQ multiplex PCR, and the TCRdb table lists in-frame clones only, not all of them. The table has some 140,000 clones, roughly 79% seen once. Material for sequencing was peripheral blood. Receptors originate from a human donor in a cohort sampled during active COVID-19.

The CDR3 is CASSQVGVSAGGYTF. The DNA of the CDR3 is TGCGCCAGCAGCCAAGTCGGGGTTTCGGCAGGTGGCTACACCTTC. The rearrangement links TRBV4-1 to TRBJ1-2, with D unresolved. This CDR3 has 15 amino acids. Germline loops: CDR1 MGHRA, CDR2 YSYEKL. The V end was cut by 1 base, the J end by 7 bases, with 16 bases between.

For the CDR3, the DNA is TGTGCCAGCAGTCGATCGACAGGGGGAGGATACGAGCAGTACTTC. Translated: CASSRSTGGGYEQYF. The chain employs TRBV27 and TRBJ2-7; 9 nucleotides align to TRBD1. J lost 4 bases, V lost 5 bases, and 9 bases had no gene match. Looked up from germline, CDR1 is MNHEY and CDR2 is SMNVEV (reference sequence). The CDR3 extends over 15 amino acids.

The rearrangement joins TRBV24-1 to TRBJ2-2; 11 bases fit TRBD2. CDR3 length: 16 amino acids. Germline CDR1 is KGHDR and CDR2 is SFDVKD. Losses at the gene ends were 3 bases for V and 3 bases for J; bases not matched to a gene: 2. The CDR3 region is CATSDTSGGHTGELFF. The CDR3 nucleotides are TGTGCCACCAGTGATACTAGCGGGGGACACACCGGGGAGCTGTTTTTT.

This chain links TRBV12-5 with TRBJ1-5, with D hard to call. The germline CDR1 and CDR2 sequences are LGHNT and FRNRAP. V lost 2 bases and J lost 1, with 15 bases in between. The CDR3 length is 17 residues. CDR3 nucleotides: TGTGCTAGTGGTTTGTTACCCTCGCCGGGGAGCAATCAGCCCCAGCATTTT. Protein: CASGLLPSPGSNQPQHF.

This chain connects TRBV25-1 to TRBJ2-6; D unresolved. CDR3 length: 16 amino acids. The V and J ends lost 3 bases and 3 bases respectively, with 12 bases between them. Germline assignment: CDR1 MGHDK and CDR2 SYGVNS. The CDR3 DNA reads TGTGCCAGCAGTGACGGTTGGGCAGGTGGGGCCAACGTCCTGACTTTC. Residues: CASSDGWAGGANVLTF.

This chain connects TRBV10-2 to TRBJ2-7; 15 nucleotides line up with TRBD2. Trimming cost V 4 bases and J 2 bases; bases outside gene matches: 6. The CDR3 consists of 17 residues. Germline values: CDR1 WSHSY, CDR2 SAAADI. The CDR3 sequence: CASSAPGLAGGTYEQYF. DNA of the CDR3: TGCGCCAGCAGTGCTCCGGGACTAGCGGGGGGAACCTACGAGCAGTACTTC.

The CDR3, as DNA: TGTGCCATCAGTGAGGCGGGACGGGGGGCCCTATACGAGCAGTACTTC. It translates to CAISEAGRGALYEQYF. The V gene is TRBV10-3, the J gene TRBJ2-7; possible D gene TRBD2, 7 bases. Trimming took 2 bases from V and 4 from J, leaving 18 bases between them. CDR1 is ENHRY and CDR2 is SYGVKD in the germline V gene. The CDR3 is 16 residues long.

The rearrangement links TRBV10-2 to TRBJ1-6; unclear D gene. Between the trimmed V and J ends, which lost 2 bases and 11 bases, there was a span of 7 bases. This CDR3 spans 12 amino acids. CDR1 and CDR2 (germline): WSHSY, SAAADI. CDR3 sequence (DNA): TGCGCCAGCAGTGAGCGGGTAGCACCCCTCCACTTT. Its translation is CASSERVAPLHF.

V usage is TRBV24-1 and J usage is TRBJ2-5; the match to TRBD2 covers 15 bases. Germline-derived CDR1 and CDR2 are KGHDR and SFDVKD. With 3 bases clipped from V and 4 bases from J, the junction kept 14 bases outside the gene matches. CDR3 size: 20 residues. Here the CDR3 reads CATSDQGLAGGLGKGETQYF. The CDR3 DNA sequence: TGTGCCACCAGTGATCAGGGACTAGCGGGGGGCCTAGGCAAGGGAGAGACCCAGTACTTC.

The chain is built from TRBV21-1 and TRBJ1-5; the DNA was not compared with TRBD1, the D call given in the table. TRBV21-1 is annotated as a pseudogene. The CDR3 runs to 19 residues. The CDR3 DNA is TGTGCCAGCAGCAAGCCCCCGGACAGGGCCTGCTATAGCAATCAGCCCCAGCATTTT. It is translated as CASSKPPDRACYSNQPQHF.

This clone was recorded a few times. V is TRBV3-1 (or the pseudogene TRBV3-2) and J is TRBJ2-7; 8 bases are shared with TRBD1. The length of the CDR3 is 13 residues. CDR1 is LGHDT, CDR2 YNNKEL, per germline (reference sequence). V trimming: 4 bases; J trimming: 3 bases; junction bases outside the gene matches: 2. The CDR3 DNA reads TGTGCCAGCAGCCGGACAGGGAACTACGAGCAGTACTTC. As protein: CASSRTGNYEQYF.

The rearrangement joins TRBV5-6 to TRBJ1-5, with 11 bases matching TRBD1. The V gene's germline CDR1 is SGHDT and CDR2 YYEEEE. The trim removed 3 bases at V and 0 bases at J, leaving 2 bases unmatched. The length of the CDR3 is 16 residues. The CDR3 region is CASSWGQGDSNQPQHF. The CDR3 DNA sequence: TGTGCCAGCAGCTGGGGACAGGGGGATAGCAATCAGCCCCAGCATTTT.

This chain links TRBV27 with TRBJ1-2; D gene unclear. Germline assignment: CDR1 MNHEY and CDR2 SMNVEV (reference sequence). CDR3 size: 13 residues. The V end was cut by 8 bases, the J end by 4 bases, with 14 bases between. The DNA for the CDR3 is TGTGCCAGCGGCCCCCGGGAAAGCTATGGCTACACCTTC. Translated: CASGPRESYGYTF.

The rearrangement joins TRBV19 to TRBJ1-1, with D possibly matching TRBD1 (5 bases). Deletions cut 2 bases from V and 7 bases from J, with 17 bases between. The CDR3 length is 15 residues. Germline loops: CDR1 LNHDA, CDR2 SQIVND (reference sequence). The CDR3, as DNA: TGTGCCAGTAGTATAATCAAAAGGGGATACAGTGAAGCTTTCTTT. Its protein product is CASSIIKRGYSEAFF.

J is TRBJ2-3 and V is TRBV5-6, with unresolved D. The V gene lost 0 bases and the J gene lost 2 bases, with 13 bases spanning the gap. The CDR3 has 16 residues. Germline assignment: CDR1 SGHDT and CDR2 YYEEEE. The CDR3 bases are TGTGCCAGCAGCTTGGATATTGGTCAGGACACAGATACGCAGTATTTT. Protein sequence: CASSLDIGQDTDTQYF. Drawing the rest from reference TRBV5-6 and TRBJ2-3, the complete variable domain is DAGVTQSPTHLIKTRGQQVTLRCSPKSGHDTVSWYQQALGQGPQFIFQYYEEEERQRGNFPDRFSGHQFPNYSSELNVNALLLGDSALYLCASSLDIGQDTDTQYFGPGTRLTVL.

The chain links TRBV30 to TRBJ2-1; TRBD2 matches at 11 bases. The CDR3 covers 14 residues. Per the germline V gene, CDR1 is GTSNPN and CDR2 is SVGIG (reference sequence). The V segment lost 3 bases and the J segment 9 bases; nucleotides outside the gene matches: 7. The chain's CDR3 is CAWRRLAGGGEQFF. As DNA, the CDR3 is TGTGCCTGGAGACGCCTAGCGGGGGGCGGTGAGCAGTTCTTC.

This clone was detected only once. This chain joins TRBV11-1 and TRBJ1-6; D gene unclear. V lost 4 bases and J 8 bases, leaving 12 bases between the germline ends. Germline V gene sequence: CDR1 SGHAT, CDR2 FQDESV (reference sequence). The CDR3 is 14 amino acids. The CDR3 DNA is TGTGCCAGCAGCTCCTCGGGGAACCATTCACCCCTCCACTTT. Protein sequence: CASSSSGNHSPLHF.

Regarding this clone: At one boundary the junction diverges from the germline segment, which might be a read error. The V gene is TRBV7-6, the J gene TRBJ2-5; 11 nucleotides match TRBD2. Germline CDR1 reads SGHVS; CDR2 reads FNYEAQ. This CDR3 spans 14 amino acids. The CDR3 DNA sequence: TGTGCCAGCAGCCTAGCGGGGGGCCAAGAGACCCAGTACTTC. This gives the protein CASSLAGGQETQYF.

The genes are TRBV28 and TRBJ2-7; D is perhaps TRBD2 (6 bases). The CDR3 totals 16 residues. Germline V gene data show CDR1 as MDHEN and CDR2 as SYDVKM. V shed 5 bases and J shed 6 bases, with 23 bases lying between them. As DNA, the CDR3 is TGTGCCAGCAGTCGAGCATCTAGCGAAACTAGGGGCGAGCAGTACTTC. Protein: CASSRASSETRGEQYF.

The chain joins TRBV6-6 to TRBJ2-3; TRBD2 matches 8 bases. CDR1 is MNHNY, CDR2 SVGAGI, per germline (reference sequence). The CDR3 totals 13 residues. V shed 11 bases, J shed 11 bases, and the junction held 15 bases outside the gene matches. The CDR3 region has the DNA TGTGCCGGGGGGAATTTAAGTAGCGGGGAGCAGTATTTT. Its protein product is CAGGNLSSGEQYF.

This chain joins TRBV4-1 and TRBJ1-5, with 11 bases identical to TRBD1. From germline, CDR1 is MGHRA and CDR2 YSYEKL. The trim removed 3 bases at V and 4 bases at J, leaving 2 bases unmatched. CDR3 length equals 15 residues. The CDR3 protein is CASSQGQGENQPQHF. CDR3 sequence (DNA): TGCGCCAGCAGCCAGGGACAGGGGGAAAATCAGCCCCAGCATTTT.

The chain joins TRBV18 to TRBJ1-1; TRBD1 is a possible D gene (6 bases). Looked up from germline, CDR1 is KGHSH and CDR2 is LQKENI. V was clipped by 8 bases and J by 3 bases, with 13 bases between them. CDR3 length equals 13 residues. CDR3 amino acids: CASGRGADTEAFF. The CDR3 DNA is TGTGCCAGCGGCAGGGGAGCTGACACTGAAGCTTTCTTT. The variable domain in full, completed from reference TRBV18 and TRBJ1-1, reads NAGVMQNPRHLVRRRGQEARLRCSPMKGHSHVYWYRQLPEEGLKFMVYLQKENIIDESGMPKERFSAEFPKEGPSILRIQQVVRGDSAAYFCASGRGADTEAFFGQGTRLTVV.